Listed below are T cell receptor beta chains from one sample, sequenced in a study of T cells in Graves' hyperthyroidism and ophthalmopathy. MiXCR, applied by TCRdb to the multiplex PCR reads, yields one record per CDR3 protein. The data contain about 610,000 distinct CDR3 sequences, approximately 15% of them singletons. Sequencing was performed on blood. All receptors come from a middle-aged woman with Graves' ophthalmopathy. Each CDR3 is given with its conserved first and last residue. Each record gives: CDR3 protein, CDR3 DNA, clone size, V gene, J gene, D gene. D genes are given only for firm matches. The listing skips clone size in some rows; elsewhere it reads once, few, many or a size class.

CDR3: CASSYVLEGSEAFF; DNA: TGTGCCAGCAGTTACGTGTTAGAAGGGTCTGAAGCTTTCTTT; size: few; V: TRBV6-2/TRBV6-3; J: TRBJ1-1; D: .
CDR3: CSAVRPEAENTEAFF; DNA: TGCAGTGCCGTGAGACCCGAAGCTGAGAACACTGAAGCTTTCTTT; size: many; V: TRBV20-1; J: TRBJ1-1; D: .
CDR3: CASSPSTANTEAFF; DNA: TGTGCCAGCAGTCCTTCGACAGCTAACACTGAAGCTTTCTTT; size: many; V: TRBV6-5; J: TRBJ1-1; D: .
CDR3: CAWSNYEQYF; DNA: TGTGCCTGGAGCAACTACGAGCAGTACTTC; size: .; V: TRBV30; J: TRBJ2-7; D: .
CDR3: CASSKGRDYGYTF; DNA: TGTGCCAGCAGCAAGGGACGGGACTATGGCTACACCTTC; size: many; V: TRBV7-8; J: TRBJ1-2; D: .
CDR3: CASSYGGTSARLKGLHIQYF; DNA: TGTGCCAGCAGTTACGGGGGGACTTCCGCTAGGCTCAAGGGACTGCACATTCAGTACTTC; size: many; V: TRBV6-2/TRBV6-3; J: TRBJ2-4; D: .
CDR3: CASSYDEGKYEQYF; DNA: TGTGCCAGCAGTTACGACGAGGGGAAATACGAGCAGTACTTC; size: many; V: TRBV6-2/TRBV6-3; J: TRBJ2-7; D: .
CDR3: CASSWGNTGELFF; DNA: TGTGCCAGCAGCTGGGGGAACACCGGGGAGCTGTTTTTT; size: many; V: TRBV7-3; J: TRBJ2-2; D: .
CDR3: CASKEARGTQPQHF; DNA: TGTGCCAGCAAGGAAGCCAGGGGGACTCAGCCCCAGCATTTT; size: .; V: TRBV6-2/TRBV6-3; J: TRBJ1-5; D: TRBD1
CDR3: CASRRVGDGSYEQYF; DNA: TGTGCCAGCCGAAGGGTGGGGGACGGCTCCTACGAGCAGTACTTC; size: many; V: TRBV19; J: TRBJ2-7; D: .
CDR3: CASRADSYGYTF; DNA: TGTGCCAGCAGGGCGGACAGCTATGGCTACACCTTC; size: .; V: TRBV6-1; J: TRBJ1-2; D: .
CDR3: CASRFFSRDRGRNEQFF; DNA: TGTGCCAGCAGGTTCTTTAGTAGAGACAGGGGGCGGAATGAGCAGTTCTTC; size: many; V: TRBV12-3/TRBV12-4; J: TRBJ2-1; D: TRBD1
CDR3: CASRTDNYEQYF; DNA: TGTGCCAGCCGGACTGATAACTACGAGCAGTACTTC; size: .; V: TRBV2; J: TRBJ2-7; D: .
CDR3: CASSQGAGLPEAFF; DNA: TGCGCCAGCAGCCAAGGGGCAGGGCTCCCTGAAGCTTTCTTT; size: many; V: TRBV4-1; J: TRBJ1-1; D: .
CDR3: CAISDRETQYF; DNA: TGTGCCATCAGTGATCGGGAGACCCAGTACTTC; size: many; V: TRBV10-3; J: TRBJ2-5; D: .
CDR3: CASSPDRDSISYEQYF; DNA: TGTGCCAGCAGTCCGGACCGGGACAGCATATCCTACGAGCAGTACTTC; size: many; V: TRBV28; J: TRBJ2-7; D: TRBD1
CDR3: CASSPQLAGSSYEQYF; DNA: TGTGCCAGCTCACCACAACTAGCGGGAAGCTCCTACGAGCAGTACTTC; size: .; V: TRBV18; J: TRBJ2-7; D: TRBD2
CDR3: CASRFINRGIGNTGELFF; DNA: TGTGCCAGCAGATTTATAAACAGGGGTATCGGGAACACCGGGGAGCTGTTTTTT; size: many; V: TRBV6-4; J: TRBJ2-2; D: TRBD1
CDR3: CATKGPKGRSNTEAFF; DNA: TGTGCCACCAAAGGCCCGAAGGGACGGTCGAACACTGAAGCTTTCTTT; size: many; V: TRBV15; J: TRBJ1-1; D: .
CDR3: CASHKWGGNTEAFF; DNA: TGTGCCAGCCACAAGTGGGGGGGGAACACTGAAGCTTTCTTT; size: many; V: TRBV6-5; J: TRBJ1-1; D: .
CDR3: CASSPTTGGLDTEAFF; DNA: TGTGCCAGCTCACCAACGACAGGGGGATTAGACACTGAAGCTTTCTTT; size: few; V: TRBV18; J: TRBJ1-1; D: TRBD1
CDR3: CATSRDRGTEAFF; DNA: TGTGCCACCAGCAGGGACAGGGGAACTGAAGCTTTCTTT; size: many; V: TRBV15; J: TRBJ1-1; D: TRBD1
CDR3: CASSDPVVTPGNQPQHF; DNA: TGTGCCAGCAGTGACCCTGTCGTCACCCCTGGCAATCAGCCCCAGCATTTT; size: many; V: TRBV6-4; J: TRBJ1-5; D: .
CDR3: CASSVMMSSYEQYF; DNA: TGTGCCAGCAGTGTAATGATGAGCTCCTACGAGCAGTACTTC; size: many; V: TRBV2; J: TRBJ2-7; D: .
CDR3: CASSLLPGLAGGPSEQYF; DNA: TGTGCCAGCAGTCTGCTGCCGGGACTAGCGGGAGGGCCTAGCGAGCAGTACTTC; size: .; V: TRBV12-3/TRBV12-4; J: TRBJ2-7; D: TRBD2
CDR3: CASSDPWDTRKTNYGYTF; DNA: TGTGCCAGCAGTGACCCATGGGACACAAGAAAAACTAACTATGGCTACACCTTC; size: .; V: TRBV6-4; J: TRBJ1-2; D: .
CDR3: CASSERNEQYF; DNA: TGTGCCAGCAGTGAACGGAACGAGCAGTACTTC; size: many; V: TRBV6-2/TRBV6-3; J: TRBJ2-7; D: .
CDR3: CASSYDDNEQYF; DNA: TGTGCCAGCAGCTACGATGACAACGAGCAGTACTTC; size: .; V: TRBV6-2/TRBV6-3; J: TRBJ2-7; D: .
CDR3: CASIDYVGTGELFF; DNA: TGTGCCAGCATCGATTACGTAGGCACCGGGGAGCTGTTTTTT; size: many; V: TRBV28; J: TRBJ2-2; D: .
CDR3: CASSQPTGQGSWDFYEQYF; DNA: TGTGCCAGCAGCCAACCTACGGGACAAGGGTCGTGGGACTTCTACGAGCAGTACTTC; size: many; V: TRBV14; J: TRBJ2-7; D: .
CDR3: CASKERVAEAFF; DNA: TGTGCCAGCAAGGAGCGGGTCGCTGAAGCTTTCTTT; size: many; V: TRBV6-2/TRBV6-3; J: TRBJ1-1; D: .
CDR3: CASSLLDRDYTF; DNA: TGTGCCAGCAGTCTCCTGGACAGAGACTACACCTTC; size: many; V: TRBV28; J: TRBJ1-2; D: .
CDR3: CASSGQGARETQYF; DNA: TGTGCCAGCAGCGGTCAGGGGGCGCGCGAGACCCAGTACTTC; size: many; V: TRBV6-1; J: TRBJ2-5; D: TRBD1
CDR3: CASSSYVERNYGYTF; DNA: TGTGCCAGCAGCTCTTACGTAGAGCGGAACTATGGCTACACCTTC; size: few; V: TRBV5-6; J: TRBJ1-2; D: .
CDR3: CASSQAEGAEAFF; DNA: TGTGCCAGCAGCCAGGCGGAGGGGGCTGAAGCTTTCTTT; size: many; V: TRBV4-2; J: TRBJ1-1; D: .
CDR3: CASSPIGANYEQYF; DNA: TGCGCCAGCAGCCCCATTGGGGCCAACTACGAGCAGTACTTC; size: few; V: TRBV5-1; J: TRBJ2-7; D: .
CDR3: CASSHGGSGNVGELFF; DNA: TGTGCCAGCAGCCACGGGGGGAGCGGGAACGTCGGGGAGCTGTTTTTT; size: few; V: TRBV4-2; J: TRBJ2-2; D: TRBD2
CDR3: CASSLASDYGYTF; DNA: TGTGCCAGCAGTTTAGCGTCCGACTATGGCTACACCTTC; size: many; V: TRBV12-3/TRBV12-4; J: TRBJ1-2; D: .
CDR3: CATSTGQGPYEQYF; DNA: TGTGCCACCAGCACAGGACAGGGGCCCTACGAGCAGTACTTC; size: .; V: TRBV15; J: TRBJ2-7; D: TRBD1
CDR3: CASSLVDYGYTF; DNA: TGTGCCAGCAGTTTAGTGGACTATGGCTACACCTTC; size: medium-sized; V: TRBV7-2; J: TRBJ1-2; D: .
CDR3: CASSVGGGQGPVGTEAFF; DNA: TGTGCCAGCAGCGTAGGGGGGGGACAGGGCCCTGTGGGCACTGAAGCTTTCTTT; size: .; V: TRBV9; J: TRBJ1-1; D: TRBD1
CDR3: CASINRYRETQYF; DNA: TGTGCCAGCATCAACAGGTACCGAGAGACCCAGTACTTC; size: many; V: TRBV6-2/TRBV6-3; J: TRBJ2-5; D: .
CDR3: CASSPHLAGAYEQYF; DNA: TGTGCCAGCAGTCCCCACCTAGCGGGTGCCTACGAGCAGTACTTC; size: many; V: TRBV12-3/TRBV12-4; J: TRBJ2-7; D: TRBD2
CDR3: CASKSSAGRIHEQYF; DNA: TGTGCCAGCAAGTCGTCTGCGGGCCGAATCCACGAGCAGTACTTC; size: many; V: TRBV12-3/TRBV12-4; J: TRBJ2-7; D: .
CDR3: CAWSARGRDTGELFF; DNA: TGTGCCTGGAGTGCCAGGGGGCGCGACACCGGGGAGCTGTTTTTT; size: many; V: TRBV30; J: TRBJ2-2; D: TRBD1
CDR3: CASSQDKTGWDEQYF; DNA: TGCGCCAGCAGCCAAGATAAGACAGGGTGGGACGAGCAGTACTTC; size: .; V: TRBV4-1; J: TRBJ2-7; D: TRBD1
CDR3: CASSLAETSGSYEQYF; DNA: TGTGCCAGCAGCTTAGCGGAGACTAGCGGATCCTACGAGCAGTACTTC; size: .; V: TRBV7-2; J: TRBJ2-7; D: TRBD2
CDR3: CASRWGRQETQYF; DNA: TGTGCCAGCAGATGGGGACGGCAAGAGACCCAGTACTTC; size: many; V: TRBV6-2/TRBV6-3; J: TRBJ2-5; D: .
CDR3: CASSLRLMGAEQYF; DNA: TGTGCCAGCAGCTTAAGGTTGATGGGAGCCGAGCAGTACTTC; size: many; V: TRBV7-3; J: TRBJ2-7; D: .
CDR3: CASSQDTDYGYTF; DNA: TGTGCCAGCAGCCAAGATACAGATTATGGCTACACCTTC; size: few; V: TRBV4-2; J: TRBJ1-2; D: .
CDR3: CASRDFRKTAWNSPLHF; DNA: TGTGCCAGCCGGGACTTCCGAAAGACGGCATGGAATTCACCCCTCCACTTT; size: few; V: TRBV6-2/TRBV6-3; J: TRBJ1-6; D: .
CDR3: CASSPRGGAYEQYF; DNA: TGTGCCAGCAGTCCCCGGGGGGGGGCCTACGAGCAGTACTTC; size: many; V: TRBV12-3/TRBV12-4; J: TRBJ2-7; D: TRBD2
CDR3: CAFSQGNYYGYTF; DNA: TGTGCCTTTTCCCAGGGGAACTACTATGGCTACACCTTC; size: few; V: TRBV30; J: TRBJ1-2; D: .
CDR3: CASSDTTGYAEAFF; DNA: TGTGCCAGCAGTGATACCACAGGGTACGCTGAAGCTTTCTTT; size: many; V: TRBV25-1; J: TRBJ1-1; D: .